Following are 12 T cell receptor beta chains from one sample sequenced in a study of blood T cell repertoires in COVID-19. Profiled with immunoSEQ multiplex PCR; TCRdb holds only in-frame clones, not every one. The sample shows a few hundred thousand clones, around 82% of them seen only once. The sequenced sample consisted of peripheral blood. The receptors derive from a woman aged 55 to 70 with acute or convalescent COVID-19.

The chain links TRBV3-1 (or the pseudogene TRBV3-2) to TRBJ2-2; D gene ambiguous. The CDR3 consists of 13 residues. Germline V lookup: CDR1 LGHDT, CDR2 YNNKEL (reference sequence). Trimming took off 4 bases at V and 2 bases at J, with 5 bases between the two ends. The CDR3 DNA reads as TGTGCCAGCAGCCGTTTAAACACCGGGGAGCTGTTTTTT. It codes for CASSRLNTGELFF.

The CDR3 is CASLALAKNIQYF. The CDR3 coding sequence is TGTGCCAGCTTGGCCTTAGCCAAAAACATTCAGTACTTC. This rearrangement joins TRBV6-5 to TRBJ2-4; D uncertain. Deletions cut 8 bases from V and 0 bases from J, with 8 bases between. Germline V lookup: CDR1 MNHEY, CDR2 SVGAGI. This CDR3 has 13 amino acids.

For this clone: A junction end diverges from the germline sequence, so it may reflect a read error. V gene TRBV19 combines with J gene TRBJ1-4; D remains unclear. The germline gives CDR1 LNHDA, CDR2 SQIVND (reference sequence). The CDR3 extends over 15 amino acids. CDR3 coding DNA: TGTGCCAGTAGTATAGCCCCACTTCTAGGTGAACAACTGTTTTTT. Residues: CASSIAPLLGEQLFF.

The table lists this clone with a count of one. The J gene is TRBJ2-3, the V gene TRBV10-3; 9 positions agree with TRBD1. The CDR3 has 13 residues. The junction had 5 bases not matched to a gene; V was cut back by 9 bases and J by 4 bases. The V gene's germline CDR1 is ENHRY and CDR2 SYGVKD. CDR3: CAIQGAGADTQYF. The CDR3 nucleotides read TGTGCCATACAGGGGGCTGGGGCAGATACGCAGTATTTT.

This clone was recorded a few times. The chain employs TRBV7-3 and TRBJ1-1; 7 positions agree with TRBD1. The CDR3 consists of 13 residues. Germline V gene sequence: CDR1 SGHTA, CDR2 FQGTGA. The ends lost 4 bases at V and 8 bases at J; junction bases unmatched: 7. The CDR3, as DNA: TGTGCCAGCAGCTCAGAGGGACAGACCGAAGCTTTCTTT. As protein: CASSSEGQTEAFF.

V usage is TRBV2 and J usage is TRBJ2-2; TRBD1 is a possible D gene (6 bases). V was clipped by 6 bases and J by 0 bases, with 8 bases between them. CDR1 SNHLY and CDR2 FYNNEI come from the germline V gene. The CDR3 covers 14 residues. The CDR3 bases are TGTGCCAGCAGGAGGACAGCGAACACCGGGGAGCTGTTTTTT. Protein sequence: CASRRTANTGELFF. The full variable domain, its missing parts supplied by reference TRBV2 and TRBJ2-2, is EPEVTQTPSHQVTQMGQEVILRCVPISNHLYFYWYRQILGQKVEFLVSFYNNEISEKSEIFDDQFSVERPDGSNFTLKIRSTKLEDSAMYFCASRRTANTGELFFGEGSRLTVL.

The rearrangement joins TRBV7-9 to TRBJ1-2; 9 bases align to TRBD1. J gave up 5 bases and V 7 bases, and 11 bases lay outside the gene matches. The CDR3 runs 15 residues. In germline, CDR1 is SEHNR, CDR2 FQNEAQ (reference sequence). DNA of the CDR3: TGTGCCAGCACCCCGGGACAGGGACGGGATTATGGCTACACCTTC. It translates to CASTPGQGRDYGYTF.

The chain is built from TRBV9 and TRBJ1-1; TRBD1 matches at 8 bases. After removal of 3 bases from V and 10 bases from J, the junction contained 5 bases not matched to a gene. The CDR3 is 12 amino acids. Germline lookup yields CDR1 SGDLS and CDR2 YYNGEE. In nucleotides, the CDR3 is TGTGCCAGCAGCGCCAGACAGGGGCGAGCTTTCTTT. Translated: CASSARQGRAFF.

V and J are TRBV19 and TRBJ1-1, with D uncertain. Germline V gene data show CDR1 as LNHDA and CDR2 as SQIVND (reference sequence). The germline V and J ends were trimmed by 3 bases and 3 bases, with 11 bases remaining between them. The CDR3 covers 14 residues. CDR3 protein: CASSIQVWDTEAFF. CDR3 DNA: TGTGCCAGTAGTATCCAGGTATGGGACACTGAAGCTTTCTTT.

This chain connects TRBV3-1 (or the pseudogene TRBV3-2) to TRBJ1-2; no firm D call. Germline CDR1 LGHDT, CDR2 YNNKEL (reference sequence). V was cut by 5 bases and J by 7 bases, with 8 bases left in between. This CDR3 is built from 11 residues. CDR3 nucleotides: TGTGCCAGCAGCACCAGAGGTGGCTACACCTTC. Its protein is CASSTRGGYTF.

In this sample, this clone turned up once. The J gene is TRBJ2-3, the V gene TRBV27, with D possibly matching TRBD2 (5 bases). CDR3 length equals 14 residues. Germline V CDR1 and CDR2: MNHEY, SMNVEV (reference sequence). Trimming left V 4 bases short and J 1 base short, with 9 bases between. CDR3 protein: CASSYGERTDTQYF. In nucleotides, the CDR3 is TGTGCCAGCAGTTACGGGGAACGCACAGATACGCAGTATTTT.

V usage is TRBV15 and J usage is TRBJ1-1; D ambiguous. This CDR3 region has 14 residues. Germline lookup yields CDR1 LNHNV and CDR2 YYDKDF (reference sequence). Trimming pared 3 bases from V and 11 bases from J, leaving 19 bases between. The CDR3, as DNA: TGTGCCACCAGCAGGCTGGGGTGGGAGGGCAACGCTTTCTTT. It specifies CATSRLGWEGNAFF. Full variable domain (remainder filled in from reference TRBV15 and TRBJ1-1): DAMVIQNPRYQVTQFGKPVTLSCSQTLNHNVMYWYQQKSSQAPKLLFHYYDKDFNNEADTPDNFQSRRPNTSFCFLDIRSPGLGDTAMYLCATSRLGWEGNAFFGQGTRLTVV.